These T cell receptor beta chains were read from a single sample in a study of T cell changes during pregnancy in multiple sclerosis. Clones were sequenced by immunoSEQ multiplex PCR, and TCRdb holds only the in-frame ones, with some missing. The data show 37,000 or so clones, 94% seen once. The material sequenced was peripheral blood, taken in the third trimester of pregnancy. These receptors were taken from a female donor with multiple sclerosis, enrolled in a pregnancy study. CDR3s include the opening cysteine and the closing phenylalanine or tryptophan. The order of the fields is D gene, V gene, J gene, clone size, CDR3 DNA, CDR3 protein. The D gene is left open where the match is weak. Some rows have no size entry. The others give once, few or many, or a class for an expanded clone.

D: TRBD1
V: TRBV5-1
J: TRBJ2-3
size: .
DNA: TGCGCCAGCTCAGAACAGGGGGAAGGTACGCAGTATTTT
CDR3: CASSEQGEGTQYF

D: TRBD2
V: TRBV9
J: TRBJ2-2
size: .
DNA: TGTGCCAGCAGCGGATATAGCGGGAGTGGCACCGGGGAGCTGTTTTTT
CDR3: CASSGYSGSGTGELFF

D: .
V: TRBV4-2
J: TRBJ1-2
size: .
DNA: TGTGCCAGCAGCCCAACAGGCGCGGATGACTCCTATGGCTACACCTTC
CDR3: CASSPTGADDSYGYTF

D: .
V: TRBV30
J: TRBJ1-6
size: once
DNA: TGTGCCTGGAGTGCCCCGGGACTCAAAGAATATTCACCCCTCCACTTT
CDR3: CAWSAPGLKEYSPLHF

D: .
V: TRBV5-6
J: TRBJ2-7
size: .
DNA: TGTGCCAGCAGCCCCACCTCGACAGGCTTGTCCTACGAGCAGTACTTC
CDR3: CASSPTSTGLSYEQYF

D: .
V: TRBV4-2
J: TRBJ1-5
size: .
DNA: TGTGCCAGCAGCCAGGCCACAGGTTCCGATCAGCCCCAGCATTTT
CDR3: CASSQATGSDQPQHF

D: .
V: TRBV19
J: TRBJ2-5
size: .
DNA: TGTGCCAGTGGGGCCGGGGAGACCCAGTACTTC
CDR3: CASGAGETQYF

D: .
V: TRBV7-9
J: TRBJ2-1
size: once
DNA: TGTGCCAGCAGCTTAGATTCCCGAGATGAGCAGTTCTTC
CDR3: CASSLDSRDEQFF

D: TRBD2
V: TRBV18
J: TRBJ2-7
size: few
DNA: TGTGCCAGCTCACCAGGAGCGGGGGCCTCTGACGAGCAGTACTTC
CDR3: CASSPGAGASDEQYF

D: TRBD2
V: TRBV7-3
J: TRBJ2-1
size: .
DNA: TGTGCCAGCAGTTATCCGGGGGGGCCGGGTGAGCAGTTCTTC
CDR3: CASSYPGGPGEQFF

D: TRBD2
V: TRBV15
J: TRBJ2-1
size: .
DNA: TGTGCCACCAGCAGAGCGGGAGGGTTCGGGGATGAGCAGTTCTTC
CDR3: CATSRAGGFGDEQFF

D: .
V: TRBV5-1
J: TRBJ2-1
size: .
DNA: TGCGCCAGCAGCTTGGGTCAGGGCGGCGCCTCCTACAATGAGCAGTTCTTC
CDR3: CASSLGQGGASYNEQFF

D: .
V: TRBV19
J: TRBJ1-5
size: .
DNA: TGTGCCAGTATGGACCAGGGGTATTCGTCGCAGCCCCAGCATTTT
CDR3: CASMDQGYSSQPQHF

D: .
V: TRBV27
J: TRBJ1-1
size: once
DNA: TGTGCCAGCAGTTTAAGTAGGAACACTGAAGCTTTCTTT
CDR3: CASSLSRNTEAFF

D: TRBD2
V: TRBV5-4
J: TRBJ2-5
size: .
DNA: TGTGCCAGCAGCTTGGATGGGGGAGGGACCCAAGAGACCCAGTACTTC
CDR3: CASSLDGGGTQETQYF

D: TRBD2
V: TRBV7-2
J: TRBJ2-7
size: .
DNA: TGTGCCAGCAGCTTAGGATCTAGCGGGATATCCTACGAGCAGTACTTC
CDR3: CASSLGSSGISYEQYF

D: TRBD1
V: TRBV20-1
J: TRBJ1-2
size: .
DNA: TGCAGTGCTTCCGACAGGGGCATGAAGGCCTTC
CDR3: CSASDRGMKAF

D: .
V: TRBV18
J: TRBJ2-3
size: .
DNA: TGTGCCAGCTCAGCTCGGACAGCTAGCACAGATACGCAGTATTTT
CDR3: CASSARTASTDTQYF

D: TRBD1
V: TRBV28
J: TRBJ2-3
size: .
DNA: TGTGCCAGCAGTTTAACAGGGGCTGAAAGGGATACGCAGTATTTT
CDR3: CASSLTGAERDTQYF

D: .
V: TRBV7-3
J: TRBJ2-5
size: .
DNA: TGTGCCAGCAGCTTATGGGCCCACCAAGAGACCCAGTACTTC
CDR3: CASSLWAHQETQYF

D: .
V: TRBV19
J: TRBJ2-7
size: .
DNA: TGTGCCAGTAGTATAGGTCCAAGGGGCTCCTACGAGCAGTACTTC
CDR3: CASSIGPRGSYEQYF

D: .
V: TRBV5-4
J: TRBJ2-7
size: .
DNA: TGTGCCAGCAGCTTCTCCGGAGATACCTACGAGCAGTACTTC
CDR3: CASSFSGDTYEQYF

D: TRBD1
V: TRBV27
J: TRBJ2-3
size: .
DNA: TGTGCCAGCAGTACGATTCAACCAGGGGGCGGAAGCACAGATACGCAGTATTTT
CDR3: CASSTIQPGGGSTDTQYF

D: .
V: TRBV6-1
J: TRBJ2-1
size: .
DNA: TGTGCCAGCAGGGACAGAACCAGCTCCTACAATGAGCAGTTCTTC
CDR3: CASRDRTSSYNEQFF

D: .
V: TRBV11-2
J: TRBJ2-5
size: once
DNA: TGTGCCAGCAGCTTAGGTGGTTTCCGGGAGACCCAGTACTTC
CDR3: CASSLGGFRETQYF

D: .
V: TRBV4-1
J: TRBJ2-1
size: .
DNA: TGCGCCAGCAGCCCCCTTCGGGACTCCTCCTACAATGAGCAGTTCTTC
CDR3: CASSPLRDSSYNEQFF

D: TRBD1
V: TRBV30
J: TRBJ2-7
size: .
DNA: TGTGCCTGGAGTTTACAGACAGGGGAGCAGTACTTC
CDR3: CAWSLQTGEQYF

D: TRBD1
V: TRBV6-1
J: TRBJ1-2
size: .
DNA: TGTGCCAGCAGGGACAGGGGGACGTCTGGCTACACCTTC
CDR3: CASRDRGTSGYTF